The rows below give T cell receptor beta chains drawn from one sample of a study of T cells in localized non-small cell lung cancer. Only in-frame clones appear in the TCRdb table, and some are missing; sequencing was by immunoSEQ multiplex PCR. The sample contains around 36,000 clones, roughly 77% of which appear only once. Material: PBMCs, obtained before any cancer treatment. The source is a woman aged 35-75 years with stage II squamous cell lung carcinoma. CDR3s include the opening cysteine and the closing phenylalanine or tryptophan. Fields, in order: J gene, clone size, D gene, V gene, CDR3 protein, CDR3 DNA. D genes are given only for firm matches. Only some rows state a clone size, as once, few, many or a class for expanded clones.

J: TRBJ1-1; size: NA; D: NA; V: TRBV19; CDR3: CASSRLAFTEAFF; DNA: TGTGCCAGTAGTAGATTGGCGTTTACTGAAGCTTTCTTT
J: TRBJ1-4; size: once; D: NA; V: TRBV28; CDR3: CASSSLTGRNEKLFF; DNA: TGTGCCAGCAGTTCCTTGACAGGACGGAATGAAAAACTGTTTTTT
J: TRBJ1-4; size: few; D: TRBD1; V: TRBV18; CDR3: CASSFTGGTDEKLFF; DNA: TGTGCCAGCTCATTCACAGGGGGAACGGATGAAAAACTGTTTTTT
J: TRBJ2-2; size: NA; D: TRBD2; V: TRBV11-2; CDR3: CASRRLAGGNTGELFF; DNA: TGTGCCAGCAGACGTCTAGCGGGAGGGAACACCGGGGAGCTGTTTTTT
J: TRBJ1-6; size: few; D: NA; V: TRBV19; CDR3: CASSMRESPLHF; DNA: TGTGCCAGTAGTATGAGAGAATCACCCCTCCACTTT
J: TRBJ1-6; size: NA; D: NA; V: TRBV5-1; CDR3: CASSLAQQGNLHF; DNA: TGCGCCAGCAGCTTGGCCCAACAGGGAAACCTCCACTTT
J: TRBJ2-2; size: NA; D: TRBD2; V: TRBV2; CDR3: CASRSSGSLNTGELFF; DNA: TGTGCCAGCAGGTCTAGCGGGTCGTTGAACACCGGGGAGCTGTTTTTT
J: TRBJ1-2; size: NA; D: NA; V: TRBV5-4; CDR3: CASSLSNLNYGYTF; DNA: TGTGCCAGCAGCTTGAGTAACCTTAACTATGGCTACACCTTC
J: TRBJ2-1; size: NA; D: NA; V: TRBV6-1; CDR3: CASKWADNEQFF; DNA: TGTGCCAGCAAGTGGGCCGACAATGAGCAGTTCTTC
J: TRBJ1-5; size: NA; D: NA; V: TRBV7-2; CDR3: CASSLVWGNQPQHF; DNA: TGTGCCAGCAGCTTAGTGTGGGGTAATCAGCCCCAGCATTTT
J: TRBJ2-1; size: few; D: NA; V: TRBV6-5; CDR3: CASSPDGDEQFF; DNA: TGTGCCAGCAGTCCCGATGGGGATGAGCAGTTCTTC
J: TRBJ2-2; size: many; D: NA; V: TRBV5-1; CDR3: CASSFPQTGELFF; DNA: TGCGCCAGCAGCTTTCCGCAGACCGGGGAGCTGTTTTTT
J: TRBJ2-7; size: once; D: TRBD2; V: TRBV9; CDR3: CASSPSAGGYEQYF; DNA: TGTGCCAGCAGCCCCTCTGCGGGAGGGTACGAGCAGTACTTC
J: TRBJ1-2; size: medium-sized; D: NA; V: TRBV2; CDR3: CASDPNGYTF; DNA: TGTGCCAGCGACCCTAATGGCTACACCTTC
J: TRBJ1-2; size: NA; D: NA; V: TRBV5-6; CDR3: CASSLGAGDGYTF; DNA: TGTGCCAGCAGCTTAGGGGCAGGGGATGGCTACACCTTC
J: TRBJ1-1; size: NA; D: NA; V: TRBV7-9; CDR3: CASSLEGGNTEAFF; DNA: TGTGCCAGCAGCTTAGAGGGGGGGAACACTGAAGCTTTCTTT
J: TRBJ1-5; size: NA; D: TRBD1; V: TRBV7-4; CDR3: CASSSHWGTGCSESNQPQHF; DNA: TGTGCCAGCAGCTCCCATTGGGGGACAGGGTGCTCAGAGAGCAATCAGCCCCAGCATTTT
J: TRBJ2-2; size: NA; D: NA; V: TRBV29-1; CDR3: CSGGNWKTGELFF; DNA: TGCAGCGGGGGAAATTGGAAGACCGGGGAGCTGTTTTTT
J: TRBJ1-1; size: NA; D: TRBD1; V: TRBV27; CDR3: CASSQGGWGSTEAFF; DNA: TGTGCCAGCAGTCAGGGGGGGTGGGGGAGCACTGAAGCTTTCTTT
J: TRBJ2-5; size: NA; D: NA; V: TRBV28; CDR3: CASGLRGAPSETQYF; DNA: TGTGCCAGCGGACTCCGGGGGGCTCCCTCAGAGACCCAGTACTTC
J: TRBJ2-2; size: NA; D: NA; V: TRBV11-2; CDR3: CASSLYSAGELFF; DNA: TGTGCCAGCAGCTTATACTCTGCCGGGGAGCTGTTTTTT
J: TRBJ2-3; size: NA; D: TRBD2; V: TRBV2; CDR3: CASTRGGSTDTQYF; DNA: TGTGCCAGCACCCGGGGGGGTAGCACAGATACGCAGTATTTT
J: TRBJ2-7; size: NA; D: NA; V: TRBV6-1; CDR3: CASSEEAGGPSYEQYF; DNA: TGTGCCAGCAGTGAAGAGGCTGGCGGGCCCTCCTACGAGCAGTACTTC
J: TRBJ1-1; size: NA; D: NA; V: TRBV7-9; CDR3: CASSLVWAGAWNTEAFF; DNA: TGTGCCAGCAGCTTAGTGTGGGCAGGAGCATGGAACACTGAAGCTTTCTTT
J: TRBJ1-2; size: NA; D: NA; V: TRBV5-4; CDR3: CASSITGGHNYGYTF; DNA: TGTGCCAGCAGCATTACGGGGGGACATAACTATGGCTACACCTTC
J: TRBJ2-7; size: once; D: NA; V: TRBV6-6; CDR3: CASSGPFAGYEQYF; DNA: TGTGCCAGCAGTGGCCCTTTCGCGGGGTACGAGCAGTACTTC
J: TRBJ2-7; size: NA; D: NA; V: TRBV4-2; CDR3: CASSQGQGQGYEQYF; DNA: TGTGCCAGCAGCCAAGGTCAGGGACAAGGCTACGAGCAGTACTTC
J: TRBJ2-3; size: NA; D: NA; V: TRBV13; CDR3: CASSRQLTTDTQYF; DNA: TGTGCCAGCAGCCGACAGCTTACCACAGATACGCAGTATTTT
J: TRBJ1-6; size: NA; D: NA; V: TRBV28; CDR3: CASSKPGPLHF; DNA: TGTGCCAGCAGCAAACCAGGGCCCCTCCACTTT
J: TRBJ1-1; size: NA; D: NA; V: TRBV7-9; CDR3: CASSFSGVNTEAFF; DNA: TGTGCCAGCAGCTTTTCGGGCGTGAACACTGAAGCTTTCTTT
J: TRBJ1-3; size: once; D: TRBD1; V: TRBV28; CDR3: CASSPYLGTGYTIYF; DNA: TGTGCCAGCAGTCCCTACCTCGGGACAGGTTACACCATATATTTT
J: TRBJ1-1; size: NA; D: NA; V: TRBV6-5; CDR3: CASIIQLNTEAFF; DNA: TGTGCCAGCATTATCCAGTTGAACACTGAAGCTTTCTTT